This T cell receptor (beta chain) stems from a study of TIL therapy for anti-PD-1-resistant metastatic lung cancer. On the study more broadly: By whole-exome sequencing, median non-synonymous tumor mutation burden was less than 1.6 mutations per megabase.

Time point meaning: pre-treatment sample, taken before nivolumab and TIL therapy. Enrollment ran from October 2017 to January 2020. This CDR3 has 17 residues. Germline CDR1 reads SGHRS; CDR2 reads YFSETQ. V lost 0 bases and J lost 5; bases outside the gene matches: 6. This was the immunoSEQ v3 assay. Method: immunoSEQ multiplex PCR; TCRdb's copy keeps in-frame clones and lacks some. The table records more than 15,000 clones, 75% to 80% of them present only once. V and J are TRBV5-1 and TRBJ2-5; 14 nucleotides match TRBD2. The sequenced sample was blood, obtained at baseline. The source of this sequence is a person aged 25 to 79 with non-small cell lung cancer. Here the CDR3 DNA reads TGCGCCAGCAGCTTGGCCCGGACTAGCGGGGGGCAGGAGACCCAGTACTTC. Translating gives CASSLARTSGGQETQYF.